This T cell receptor (beta chain) was found in a study of T cells after yellow fever vaccination. This clonotype was seen a handful of times. The CDR3 runs to 14 residues. V lost 3 bases, J lost 3 bases, and 12 bases lay in between. TCRdb processed the 5' RACE reads anew with MiXCR; each CDR3 protein has one entry. Among roughly 63,000 distinct CDR3 sequences listed, about 7.8% were seen once. This material consisted of CD8+ T cells sorted from PBMCs, taken 15 days after the yellow fever booster vaccination. This sequence joins TRBV23-1 and TRBJ2-7; D unclear. TRBV23-1 is known as an ORF, though its function is uncertain. This receptor was identified in a man younger than 40 who received the YFV17D yellow fever vaccine. The CDR3 region has the DNA TGCGCCAGCAGTCAGACGATCGGAGACTACGAGCAGTACTTC. Protein sequence: CASSQTIGDYEQYF.